This passage covers 2 T cell receptor beta chains from one sample sequenced in a study of blood T cell repertoires in COVID-19. The protocol was immunoSEQ multiplex PCR, while the TCRdb copy is restricted to in-frame clones and leaves out a portion. The repertoire holds under 300,000 clones, with roughly 88% as singletons. The sample consisted of PBMCs or T cells enriched from blood (not recorded which). The receptors were gathered from a woman aged 50 to 60 who had recovered from COVID-19.

The genes are TRBV27 and TRBJ1-2; D ambiguous. Germline CDR1 is MNHEY and CDR2 is SMNVEV (reference sequence). The CDR3 runs 13 residues. V was trimmed by 6 bases and J by 7 bases, leaving 15 bases between them. The CDR3 region is CASSLDYSGGYTF. The CDR3 nucleotides are TGTGCCAGCAGCTTAGACTACTCAGGTGGCTACACCTTC.

This chain uses TRBV7-3 with TRBJ2-3, with TRBD2 identical over 8 bases. J was trimmed by 3 bases and V by 1 base; bases with no gene match: 0. The length of the CDR3 is 14 residues. Germline V gene data show CDR1 as SGHTA and CDR2 as FQGTGA. CDR3 region: CASSLSGGTDTQYF. CDR3 coding DNA: TGTGCCAGCAGCTTAAGCGGGGGGACAGATACGCAGTATTTT. Drawing the rest from reference TRBV7-3 and TRBJ2-3, the complete variable domain is GAGVSQTPSNKVTEKGKYVELRCDPISGHTALYWYRQSLGQGPEFLIYFQGTGAADDSGLPNDRFFAVRPEGSVSTLKIQRTERGDSAVYLCASSLSGGTDTQYFGPGTRLTVL.